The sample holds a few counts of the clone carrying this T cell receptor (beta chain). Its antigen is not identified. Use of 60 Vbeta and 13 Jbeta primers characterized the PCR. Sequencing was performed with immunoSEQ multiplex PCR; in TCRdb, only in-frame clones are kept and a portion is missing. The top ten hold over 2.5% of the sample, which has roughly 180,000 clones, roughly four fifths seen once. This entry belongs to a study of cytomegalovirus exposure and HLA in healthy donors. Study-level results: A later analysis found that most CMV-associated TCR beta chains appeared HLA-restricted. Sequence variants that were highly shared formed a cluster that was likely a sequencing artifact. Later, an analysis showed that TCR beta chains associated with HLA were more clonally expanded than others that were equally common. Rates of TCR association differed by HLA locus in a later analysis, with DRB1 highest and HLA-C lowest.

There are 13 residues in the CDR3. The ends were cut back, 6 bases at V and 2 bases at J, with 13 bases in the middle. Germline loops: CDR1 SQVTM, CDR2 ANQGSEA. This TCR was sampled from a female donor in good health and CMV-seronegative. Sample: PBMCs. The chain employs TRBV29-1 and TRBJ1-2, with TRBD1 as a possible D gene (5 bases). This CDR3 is CSVDRDSNYGYTF. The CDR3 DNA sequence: TGCAGCGTCGATCGCGACAGCAACTATGGCTACACCTTC.